This T cell receptor beta chain was identified in a study of blood T cell repertoires in COVID-19 (dated by TCRdb to the early 2020s). Notes on the research overall: The collaborator samples originated in the United States, Italy and Spain and spanned the acute and convalescent phases of COVID-19. Where HLA class I and class II types were available, the types were taken from metadata supplied by the sample provider, not from assay-based typing. The sample metadata nearly always contained a de-identified subject ID, COVID-19 status, age in years and sex. Samples were obtained from the ongoing ImmuneRACE study (first 160 participants) and from 1,254 subjects provided by 6 global collaborators. The repertoires were made available in a free public database intended to serve as a resource for research on the immune response to SARS-CoV-2. The material from the prospective study consisted of cDNA or gDNA derived from T cells, B-cell-depleted T cells, or PBMCs. The dataset comprised deeply sampled blood TCRbeta repertoires from subjects exposed to, actively infected with, or recovered from COVID-19. Summary of the overall study and its limitations: How much clinical and demographic metadata was included differed by source and by participant, and the metadata was provided uncurated.

From the cysteine through the phenylalanine, the CDR3 covers 19 amino acids. Of all the DNA, just the CDR3 is kept, 57 bases in frame from base 1. The germline V gene specifies SGHVS as CDR1 and FNYEAQ as CDR2. Compared with germline, V lacks 1 base and J lacks 2 bases; bases without a gene match: 14. Participants in the prospective study were aged about 18 to 95 years, lived in some 24 United States geographic areas, and enrolled through a virtual design. Cohort assignment in the prospective study relied on participant-reported clinical history from a screening survey and a study questionnaire. Exposed participants had been in contact, within 2 weeks of entering the study, with a person who had a PCR-confirmed or clinician-diagnosed case of COVID-19. Each participant in the prospective study had whole blood, serum and a nasopharyngeal or oropharyngeal swab collected by mobile phlebotomists. Prospective study participants could optionally give additional blood draws and questionnaires over an approximately 2-month period. Before DNA extraction, blood samples from the prospective study were shipped at room temperature or frozen.

The immunoSEQ Assay, a bias-controlled multiplex PCR, was used to amplify TCRbeta CDR3 regions from genomic DNA. Processing in the source paper ran as follows. Within the assay, amplification of reference gene primers was used to estimate how many nucleated cells each sample contained. Sequence reads were collapsed and filtered to measure the absolute abundance of every unique TCRbeta CDR3 rearrangement. For each sample, productive Simpson clonality was calculated by taking the square root of Simpson's diversity index across productive rearrangements. TCRdb provides this immuneACCESS table in a form limited to in-frame rearrangements. Some clones are lacking; in checked studies, under half of them reflect an unresolved V gene, and why the rest are absent is not known. D and trimming come from the DNA, and the V and J calls and clone size come from that table. The sample table holds hundreds of thousands of clones, of which roughly 84% were seen once. Together, the top ten hold about 1.5% of the sample.

This clone was seen just once. No cognate antigen has been identified for it. No quality values exist for individual bases; no much larger clone is one base distant. The sequenced sample consisted of PBMCs or T cells enriched from blood (not recorded which). Recombination connected TRBV7-6 to TRBJ1-1; the junction holds 9 bases that match TRBD1. This sequence was found in a woman aged 18-29 years who had been exposed to COVID-19. The sequenced DNA is TGTGCCAGCAGCTTAGAAGGGACAGGGTATTTGGCGCGAAACACTGAAGCTTTCTTT. Its translation reads: CASSLEGTGYLARNTEAFF. Beyond the CDR3, the reference TRBV7-6 and TRBJ1-1 genes provide the residues; the full variable domain reads: GAGVSQSPRYKVTKRGQDVALRCDPISGHVSLYWYRQALGQGPEFLTYFNYEAQQDKSGLPNDRFSAERPEGSISTLTIQRTEQRDSAMYRCASSLEGTGYLARNTEAFFGQGTRLTVV.